One sample yielded the 7 T cell receptor beta chains listed below, sequenced in a study of CD8 T cells in ankylosing spondylitis. TCRdb independently ran MiXCR on the 5' RACE reads; one entry per CDR3 protein. The table records more than 150,000 distinct CDR3 sequences, roughly 13% of them present only once. Sequencing was carried out using blood, either unsorted or a sorted T cell fraction (not recorded which). The source is a female donor with ankylosing spondylitis or in good health (not recorded which).

In its sample, this clonotype was seen a few times. This rearrangement joins TRBV20-1 to TRBJ1-5, with TRBD1 as a possible D gene (6 bases). In germline, CDR1 is DFQATT, CDR2 SNEGSKA (reference sequence). This CDR3 spans 16 amino acids. V was trimmed by 0 bases and J by 1 base, leaving 13 bases between them. The DNA for the CDR3 is TGCAGTGCTAGAGATACAGGGCTTGGCAGCAATCAGCCCCAGCATTTT. Amino acid sequence: CSARDTGLGSNQPQHF.

This clonotype was observed at least ten times. The chain couples TRBV20-1 to TRBJ2-3, with 10 bases that match TRBD1. The CDR3 spans 14 residues. J lost 1 base, V lost 3 bases, and 1 base had no gene match. Germline CDR1 is DFQATT and CDR2 is SNEGSKA (reference sequence). The chain's CDR3 is CSASGTGGTDTQYF. DNA of the CDR3: TGCAGTGCTAGTGGGACAGGGGGCACAGATACGCAGTATTTT.

This clonotype was counted at least ten times. This chain connects TRBV5-1 to TRBJ1-1; D gene ambiguous. The germline V gene has CDR1 SGHRS and CDR2 YFSETQ. The CDR3 has 13 amino acids. The V end lost 0 bases, the J end lost 9 bases, and 12 bases lay between the germline ends. The CDR3 loop reads CASSLGPLGKAFF. The CDR3 region has the DNA TGCGCCAGCAGCTTGGGGCCTTTGGGCAAAGCTTTCTTT.

Many counts were recorded for this clonotype. Its ends do not fully match the called genes, so a read error is possible. This chain uses TRBV28 with TRBJ2-5; 9 nucleotides line up with TRBD2. The germline V gene has CDR1 MDHEN and CDR2 SYDVKM. CDR3 length equals 12 residues. As DNA, the CDR3 is TGTGCCAGCAGTTCTCAGAGCGGGGGGAAGGACTTC. Translating gives CASSSQSGGKDF. Full variable domain (rest looked up from reference TRBV28 and TRBJ2-5): DVKVTQSSRYLVKRTGEKVFLECVQDMDHENMFWYRQDPGLGLRLIYFSYDVKMKEKGDIPEGYSVSREKKERFSLILESASTNQTSMYLCASSSQSGGKDFGPGTRLLVL.

In its sample, this clonotype was seen many times. The V and J genes are TRBV7-9 and TRBJ1-1; D remains unclear. Germline V gene sequence: CDR1 SEHNR, CDR2 FQNEAQ (reference sequence). The CDR3 is 11 amino acids. V was cut by 4 bases and J by 7 bases, with 7 bases left in between. CDR3 sequence reads: CASSYEGEAFF. In DNA, the CDR3 is TGTGCCAGCAGCTATGAGGGTGAAGCTTTCTTT.

This clonotype was seen repeatedly, ten times or more. The chain links TRBV28 to TRBJ1-1; D unresolved. This CDR3 spans 14 amino acids. V lost 1 base and J 0 bases, leaving 6 bases between the germline ends. Germline assignment: CDR1 MDHEN and CDR2 SYDVKM. This chain's CDR3 is CASSLYSLNTEAFF. The CDR3 DNA is TGTGCCAGCAGTTTATACTCGCTGAACACTGAAGCTTTCTTT.

The chain employs TRBV7-3 and TRBJ2-1; 12 bases agree with TRBD2. V dropped 5 bases and J dropped 4; count of bases not matched to a gene: 6. Germline V CDR1 and CDR2: SGHTA, FQGTGA. The CDR3 extends over 16 amino acids. The CDR3: CASSPAGLAGYNEQFF. CDR3 sequence (DNA): TGTGCCAGCAGCCCGGCGGGACTAGCGGGTTACAATGAGCAGTTCTTC.